This note documents a single T cell receptor beta chain sequence. This record belongs to a study of blood T cell repertoires in COVID-19. Assay used: immunoSEQ multiplex PCR; TCRdb lists only in-frame clones, some missing. This repertoire shows 250,000 to 300,000 clones, about 91% found once; its top ten account for roughly an eighth. Sequenced material: peripheral blood. This TCR was sampled from a woman in her sixties or seventies with acute or convalescent COVID-19.

The DNA for the CDR3 is TGTGCCAGCAGCCAGACAGGTCCTGGGGCCAACGTCCTGACTTTC. This codes for CASSQTGPGANVLTF. The chain uses TRBV7-9 and TRBJ2-6; maybe TRBD1 (6 bases). The CDR3 has 15 residues. Trimming took off 5 bases at V and 2 bases at J, with 10 bases between the two ends. The V gene's germline CDR1 is SEHNR and CDR2 FQNEAQ (reference sequence). The entire variable domain, with the rest obtained from reference TRBV7-9 and TRBJ2-6, is as follows: DTGVSQNPRHKITKRGQNVTFRCDPISEHNRLYWYRQTLGQGPEFLTYFQNEAQLEKSRLLSDRFSAERPKGSFSTLEIQRTEQGDSAMYLCASSQTGPGANVLTFGAGSRLTVL.